These 28 T cell receptor beta chains share one sample of origin, sequenced in a study of blood T cell repertoires in COVID-19. Some clones are missing from TCRdb's copy, which holds only in-frame ones; the method was immunoSEQ multiplex PCR. The data contain more than 200,000 clones, around 84% of them singletons. Sequenced material: peripheral blood. These receptors came from a woman aged 80 or over with COVID-19, enrolled during active disease.

The chain uses TRBV11-2 and TRBJ2-1, with TRBD2 matching over 16 bases. CDR1 SGHAT and CDR2 FQNNGV come from the germline V gene. V shed 5 bases and J 4 bases; nucleotides not matched to a gene: 5. This CDR3 has 17 amino acids. The CDR3 DNA sequence: TGTGCCAGCAGCCCGGGACTAGCGGGGGGGCAGTACAATGAGCAGTTCTTC. Translated: CASSPGLAGGQYNEQFF.

This clone has only one observation. J is TRBJ2-7 and V is TRBV11-3, with a possible D match to TRBD2 (6 bases). CDR3 size: 18 residues. The germline V gene has CDR1 SGHNT and CDR2 YENEEA. V shed 0 bases and J shed 0 bases, with 18 bases lying between them. CDR3 in amino acids: CASSLENRGCGVSYEQYV. The CDR3 DNA reads as TGTGCCAGCAGCTTAGAAAATCGAGGGTGCGGGGTCTCCTACGAGCAGTACGTC.

V gene TRBV6-5 combines with J gene TRBJ1-1; D is perhaps TRBD1 (5 bases). The CDR3 spans 14 residues. Germline values: CDR1 MNHEY, CDR2 SVGAGI. V dropped 0 bases and J dropped 8 bases, with 13 bases sitting between them. Written as DNA, the CDR3 is TGTGCCAGCAGTTACTCCACAGGTCTGTCGGAAGCTTTCTTT. As protein: CASSYSTGLSEAFF.

The chain is built from TRBV5-5 and TRBJ1-6; D uncertain. V was pared by 0 bases and J by 7 bases, with 8 bases between. Germline CDR1 and CDR2: SGHKS and YYEKEE (reference sequence). The CDR3 length is 14 residues. This CDR3 is CASSLASLNSPLHF. In nucleotides, the CDR3 is TGTGCCAGCAGCTTGGCCAGTTTGAATTCACCCCTCCACTTT.

This chain joins TRBV5-1 and TRBJ1-3, with no clear D. CDR3 length: 13 amino acids. V gave up 3 bases and J gave up 0 bases, with 4 bases separating them. Per the germline V gene, CDR1 is SGHRS and CDR2 is YFSETQ. The CDR3 sequence: CASSSDSGNTIYF. CDR3 sequence (DNA): TGCGCCAGCAGCTCAGACTCTGGAAACACCATATATTTT.

The rearrangement uses TRBV11-3 and TRBJ1-1; no clear D gene. V was trimmed by 5 bases and J by 3 bases, leaving 10 bases between them. This CDR3 region has 13 residues. The germline gives CDR1 SGHNT, CDR2 YENEEA. The chain's CDR3 is CASSPGVYTEAFF. The CDR3 region has the DNA TGTGCCAGCAGCCCCGGGGTTTACACTGAAGCTTTCTTT.

The rearrangement joins TRBV28 to TRBJ1-1; 8 positions agree with TRBD1. The V and J ends lost 7 bases and 5 bases, in that order; junction bases with no gene match: 9. The CDR3 totals 14 residues. CDR1 and CDR2 from the germline V gene are MDHEN and SYDVKM. Here the CDR3 DNA reads TGTGCCAGCACCCGGACAGGGTTGGGGACTGAAGCTTTCTTT. Translation gives CASTRTGLGTEAFF. Using reference TRBV28 and TRBJ1-1 for the parts outside the CDR3, the full variable domain is DVKVTQSSRYLVKRTGEKVFLECVQDMDHENMFWYRQDPGLGLRLIYFSYDVKMKEKGDIPEGYSVSREKKERFSLILESASTNQTSMYLCASTRTGLGTEAFFGQGTRLTVV.

V is TRBV9 and J is TRBJ2-2; D might be TRBD2 (7 bases). The CDR3 has 16 amino acids. V gave up 2 bases and J gave up 2 bases, with 13 bases separating them. Germline V gene lookup returns CDR1 SGDLS and CDR2 YYNGEE. This CDR3 reads CASSVFGGANTGELFF. The CDR3 DNA is TGTGCCAGCAGCGTTTTTGGGGGGGCAAACACCGGGGAGCTGTTTTTT.

V gene TRBV29-1 combines with J gene TRBJ1-2; D gene ambiguous. V lost 0 bases and J 5 bases, leaving 16 bases between the germline ends. The CDR3 runs 15 residues. The germline V gene encodes CDR1 SQVTM and CDR2 ANQGSEA. CDR3 nucleotides: TGCAGCGTTGAAGATCGCACAGCCCAGCCTTATGGCTACACCTTC. This translates into CSVEDRTAQPYGYTF.

The chain joins TRBV28 to TRBJ2-3; tentatively, D is TRBD2 (6 bases). V shed 5 bases and J shed 2 bases, with 23 bases lying between them. The CDR3 runs 18 residues. Looked up from germline, CDR1 is MDHEN and CDR2 is SYDVKM. This chain's CDR3 is CASSLSPLGGRNTDTQYF. In nucleotides, the CDR3 is TGTGCCAGCAGTCTTTCCCCCCTCGGGGGTCGGAACACAGATACGCAGTATTTT.

V is TRBV29-1 and J is TRBJ2-7; TRBD1 aligns across 7 bases. This CDR3 has 14 amino acids. V dropped 6 bases and J dropped 6; count of bases not matched to a gene: 14. The V gene's germline CDR1 is SQVTM and CDR2 ANQGSEA. CDR3 DNA sequence: TGCAGCGTCACCCAAGACAGGGCTTCTGCCGAGCAGTACTTC. It codes for CSVTQDRASAEQYF.

The genes are TRBV12-5 and TRBJ1-1, with D unclear. The CDR3 consists of 13 residues. Germline values: CDR1 LGHNT, CDR2 FRNRAP. V lost 5 bases to trimming and J lost 1 base, with 8 bases between them. CDR3 region: CASGREPNTEAFF. The CDR3 DNA reads TGTGCTAGTGGTCGGGAACCGAACACTGAAGCTTTCTTT.

The CDR3 DNA sequence: TGTGCCAGCAGCTCCGAGGGAACAGGGGGGACCCAGTACTTC. Translating it yields CASSSEGTGGTQYF. V gene TRBV5-4 combines with J gene TRBJ2-5; 8 bases are a match to TRBD1. The CDR3 spans 14 residues. The trim removed 3 bases at V and 7 bases at J, leaving 8 bases unmatched. Looked up from germline, CDR1 is SGHNT and CDR2 is YYREEE (reference sequence).

This clone was recorded a few times. The gene calls are TRBV5-1 and TRBJ1-6; maybe TRBD1 (6 bases). Germline CDR1 SGHRS, CDR2 YFSETQ. V shed 0 bases and J shed 7 bases, with 11 bases lying between them. This CDR3 has 15 amino acids. DNA for the CDR3: TGCGCCAGCAGCTTGGCCACAGGGAGCAATTCACCCCTCCACTTT. Translated, it gives CASSLATGSNSPLHF.

This rearrangement joins TRBV15 to TRBJ1-5, with TRBD1 as a possible D gene (6 bases). The CDR3 length is 15 residues. Germline CDR1 is LNHNV and CDR2 is YYDKDF (reference sequence). Trimming shortened V by 8 bases and J by 6 bases, and 20 bases separated the two germline ends. The DNA of the CDR3 is TGTGCCACCCGCCAACGGAGGGGGGGGACTCAGCCCCAGCATTTT. Encoded protein: CATRQRRGGTQPQHF.

V gene TRBV10-2 combines with J gene TRBJ1-2; possible D gene TRBD1, 6 bases. The CDR3 spans 15 residues. V was pared by 7 bases and J by 2 bases, with 17 bases between. Germline V CDR1 and CDR2: WSHSY, SAAADI. The CDR3, as DNA: TGCGCCAGCATCGAAGGGCAGGGGCGAAACTATGGCTACACCTTC. Its protein product is CASIEGQGRNYGYTF.

The chain couples TRBV10-3 to TRBJ2-3; 7 nucleotides align to TRBD2. CDR1 is ENHRY and CDR2 is SYGVKD in the germline V gene. The CDR3 covers 17 residues. V lost 0 bases, J lost 2 bases, and 8 bases stayed unmatched. The CDR3 DNA sequence: TGTGCCATCAGTGAGTCGTCCGATGGGACTAACACAGATACGCAGTATTTT. Amino acid sequence: CAISESSDGTNTDTQYF.

The chain recombines TRBV7-9 with TRBJ1-2; possible D gene TRBD1, 5 bases. V shed 5 bases and J shed 7 bases, with 20 bases lying between them. The CDR3 has 15 amino acids. In germline, CDR1 is SEHNR, CDR2 FQNEAQ (reference sequence). This CDR3 is CASSPGLGVLAGYTF. The CDR3 region has the DNA TGTGCCAGCAGCCCCGGATTAGGGGTACTCGCTGGCTACACCTTC.

There are a few counts of this clone. V gene TRBV5-4 combines with J gene TRBJ2-3; 8 bases are a match to TRBD2. V dropped 2 bases and J dropped 7; count of bases not matched to a gene: 9. Germline V gives CDR1 SGHNT, CDR2 YYREEE (reference sequence). The CDR3 is 15 amino acids. The CDR3 spells CASSFSSGGRNTQYF. Written as DNA, the CDR3 is TGTGCCAGCAGCTTCTCCAGCGGGGGACGGAATACGCAGTATTTT.

A remark on this clone: In the same sample, other DNA sequences code for this CDR3. This chain's CDR3 is CASSLQGTGELFF. CDR3 in DNA: TGCGCCAGCAGCTTACAGGGAACCGGGGAGCTGTTTTTT. The J gene is TRBJ2-2, the V gene TRBV5-1; D is perhaps TRBD1 (6 bases). This CDR3 is 13 amino acids long. Trimming removed 2 bases from V and 5 bases from J, with 7 bases in between. Germline V gene lookup returns CDR1 SGHRS and CDR2 YFSETQ.

In DNA form, the CDR3 reads TGTGCCAGCAGCGTAGGTGGACGGGGGGGCCAGACCGGGGAGCTGTTTTTT. Protein sequence: CASSVGGRGGQTGELFF. V usage is TRBV9 and J usage is TRBJ2-2, with TRBD2 identical over 8 bases. This CDR3 has 17 amino acids. Per the germline V gene, CDR1 is SGDLS and CDR2 is YYNGEE. Trimming removed 0 bases from V and 5 bases from J; junction bases left unmatched: 9.

The gene calls are TRBV14 and TRBJ2-2; 10 nucleotides line up with TRBD2. The V and J ends lost 0 bases and 4 bases, in that order; junction bases with no gene match: 5. The CDR3 is 17 residues long. CDR1 and CDR2 from the germline V gene are SGHDN and FVKESK. The CDR3, as DNA: TGTGCCAGCAGCCAAGAAATAGCGGGGGGTTTCACCGGGGAGCTGTTTTTT. Amino acids: CASSQEIAGGFTGELFF.

J is TRBJ2-5 and V is TRBV19, with 8 bases that match TRBD2. V lost 3 bases, J lost 7 bases, and 10 bases stayed unmatched. CDR3 length: 15 residues. Per the germline V gene, CDR1 is LNHDA and CDR2 is SQIVND (reference sequence). The CDR3 DNA follows: TGTGCCAGTAGTATGGGAGCGGGGGTATCGGGGACCCAGTACTTC. Its protein product is CASSMGAGVSGTQYF.

This rearrangement joins TRBV7-2 to TRBJ2-7, with D tentatively TRBD2 (6 bases). The CDR3 consists of 13 residues. V was shortened by 5 bases and J by 3 bases, with 11 bases between the two germline ends. Germline loops: CDR1 SGHTA, CDR2 FQGNSA. The CDR3 DNA is TGTGCCAGCAGCAGGGGACTTGTCTACGAGCAGTACTTC. Translating it yields CASSRGLVYEQYF.

V is TRBV9 and J is TRBJ2-5, with 7 bases that match TRBD2. J gave up 5 bases and V 3 bases, and 7 bases lay outside the gene matches. The CDR3 loop spans 14 amino acids. Per germline, CDR1 SGDLS and CDR2 YYNGEE. CDR3 loop: CASSGTSGGETQYF. For the CDR3, the DNA is TGTGCCAGCAGCGGGACTAGTGGGGGGGAGACCCAGTACTTC.

The rearrangement uses TRBV5-1 and TRBJ2-2; 9 positions agree with TRBD2. Germline lookup yields CDR1 SGHRS and CDR2 YFSETQ. The V segment lost 9 bases and the J segment 1 base; nucleotides outside the gene matches: 4. The CDR3 loop spans 14 amino acids. The CDR3 loop is CATKRGENTGELFF. The CDR3 DNA is TGCGCCACTAAGCGGGGGGAGAACACCGGGGAGCTGTTTTTT.

CDR3 amino acids: CASMEEGGSDGYTF. CDR3 nucleotides: TGTGCCAGCATGGAAGAAGGGGGATCGGATGGCTACACCTTC. The chain carries TRBV6-6 and TRBJ1-2, with D tentatively TRBD1 (6 bases). CDR1 is MNHNY, CDR2 SVGAGI, per germline (reference sequence). The CDR3 covers 14 residues. Trimming pared 7 bases from V and 6 bases from J, leaving 18 bases between.

This clone showed up just once. A read error may produce the germline difference seen at one junction end. The chain links TRBV4-1 to TRBJ2-1; 10 bases are shared with TRBD1. The CDR3 consists of 16 residues. Germline lookup yields CDR1 MGHRA and CDR2 YSYEKL. DNA for the CDR3: TGCGCCAGCACCCAACCGGGACAGGGGTTCTACAATGAGCAGTTCTTC. Translated: CASTQPGQGFYNEQFF.